This T cell receptor (beta chain) came from a study of cytomegalovirus exposure and HLA in healthy donors. The primer mix had 60 Vbeta and 13 Jbeta primers. Sequenced by immunoSEQ multiplex PCR; TCRdb stores in-frame clones only, minus some. The repertoire includes 150,000 to 200,000 clones, roughly three quarters of them detected once, and approximately 2.1% sits in the top ten. Trimming took 2 bases from V and 4 from J, leaving 21 bases between them. This CDR3 is 18 amino acids long. Looked up from germline, CDR1 is WNHNN and CDR2 is SYGVQD (reference sequence). The rearrangement joins TRBV10-1 to TRBJ1-5, with a tentative D call TRBD1 (5 bases). This TCR was sampled from a woman in her forties or fifties in good health and CMV-seronegative. The source material was PBMCs. The CDR3 loop is CASSEGAKYRTLNQPQHF. The CDR3 DNA follows: TGCGCCAGCAGTGAGGGGGCCAAATACAGGACGTTAAATCAGCCCCAGCATTTT.